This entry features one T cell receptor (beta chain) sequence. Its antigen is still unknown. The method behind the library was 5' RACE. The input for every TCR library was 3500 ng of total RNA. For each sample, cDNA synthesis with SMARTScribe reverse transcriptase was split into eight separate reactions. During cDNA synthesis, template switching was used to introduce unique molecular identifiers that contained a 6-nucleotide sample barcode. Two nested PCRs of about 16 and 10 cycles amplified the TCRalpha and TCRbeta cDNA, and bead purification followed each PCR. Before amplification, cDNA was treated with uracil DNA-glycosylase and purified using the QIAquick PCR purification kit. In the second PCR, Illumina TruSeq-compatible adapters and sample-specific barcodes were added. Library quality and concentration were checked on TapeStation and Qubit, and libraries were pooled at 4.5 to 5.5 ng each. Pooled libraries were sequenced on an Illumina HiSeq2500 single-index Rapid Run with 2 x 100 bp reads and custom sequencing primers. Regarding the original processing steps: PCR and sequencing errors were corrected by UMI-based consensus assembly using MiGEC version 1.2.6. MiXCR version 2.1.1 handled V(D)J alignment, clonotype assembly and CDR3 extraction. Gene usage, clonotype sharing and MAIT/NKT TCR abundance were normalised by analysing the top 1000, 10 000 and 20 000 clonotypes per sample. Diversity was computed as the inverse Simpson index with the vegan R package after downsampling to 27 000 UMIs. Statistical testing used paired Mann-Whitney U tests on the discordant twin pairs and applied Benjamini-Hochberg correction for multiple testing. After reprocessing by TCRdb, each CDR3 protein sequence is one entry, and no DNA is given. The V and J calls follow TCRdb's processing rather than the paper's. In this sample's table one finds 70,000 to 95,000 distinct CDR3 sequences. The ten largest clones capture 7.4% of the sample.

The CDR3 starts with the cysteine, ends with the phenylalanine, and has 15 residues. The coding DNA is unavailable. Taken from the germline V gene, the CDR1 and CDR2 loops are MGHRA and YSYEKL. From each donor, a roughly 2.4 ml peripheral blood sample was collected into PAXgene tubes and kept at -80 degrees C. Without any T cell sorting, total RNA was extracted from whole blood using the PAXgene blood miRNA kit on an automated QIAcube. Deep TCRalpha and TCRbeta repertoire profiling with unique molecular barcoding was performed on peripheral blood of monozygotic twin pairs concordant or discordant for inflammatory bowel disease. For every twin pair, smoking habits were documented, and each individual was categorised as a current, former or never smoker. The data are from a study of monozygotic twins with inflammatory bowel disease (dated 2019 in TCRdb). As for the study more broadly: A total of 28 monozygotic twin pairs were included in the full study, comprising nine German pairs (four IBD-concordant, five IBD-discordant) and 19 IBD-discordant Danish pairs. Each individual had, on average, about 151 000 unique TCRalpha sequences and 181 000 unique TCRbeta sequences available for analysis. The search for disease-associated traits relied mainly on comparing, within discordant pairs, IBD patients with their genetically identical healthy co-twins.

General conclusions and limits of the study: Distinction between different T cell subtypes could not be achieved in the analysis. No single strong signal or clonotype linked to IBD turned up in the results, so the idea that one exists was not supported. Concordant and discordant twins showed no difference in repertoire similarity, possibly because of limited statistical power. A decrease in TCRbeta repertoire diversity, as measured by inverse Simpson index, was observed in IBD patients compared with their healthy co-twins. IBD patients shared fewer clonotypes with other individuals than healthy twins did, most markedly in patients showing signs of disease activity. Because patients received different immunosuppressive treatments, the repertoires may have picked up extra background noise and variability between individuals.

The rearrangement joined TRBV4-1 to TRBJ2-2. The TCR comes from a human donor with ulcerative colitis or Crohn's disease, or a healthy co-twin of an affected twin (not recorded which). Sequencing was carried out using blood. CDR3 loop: CASSRTPLNTGELFF.